The present TCR beta chain was sequenced within a study of regulatory T cells in long-lasting Graves disease. Specified time point: newly diagnosed GD, antithyroid drugs for less than 3 months. The TCR library was made from RNA that had been extracted from PBMCs in TRIzol. Per the germline V gene, CDR1 is SNHLY and CDR2 is FYNNEI. The V end lost 6 bases, the J end lost 10 bases, and 16 bases lay between the germline ends. The CDR3 runs to 13 residues. This clonotype was counted ten times or more. Sequencing libraries for TCR beta were prepared with iRepertoire HTBI primers and Arm-PCR of CDR3 regions. TCRdb reanalysed the multiplex PCR reads using MiXCR and keeps one entry per CDR3 protein. The sample shows 400,000 to 650,000 distinct CDR3 sequences, more than 15% of them seen only once. These same data were also listed under a study on T cells in Graves' hyperthyroidism and ophthalmopathy. That paper states: In blood, most of the thyroid clonotypes expanded above 0.001 were also present.

The material was peripheral blood mononuclear cells (PBMCs), obtained at new diagnosis, from a patient treated with antithyroid drugs. The chain has TRBV2 and TRBJ2-1, with D possibly being TRBD1 or TRBD2 (5 bases each). This TCR came from a middle-aged woman with Graves disease. The CDR3 protein is CASRRDGLIEQFF. CDR3 sequence (DNA): TGTGCCAGCAGAAGGGACGGCCTCATAGAGCAGTTCTTC. The variable domain in full, with the rest retrieved from reference TRBV2 and TRBJ2-1, is EPEVTQTPSHQVTQMGQEVILRCVPISNHLYFYWYRQILGQKVEFLVSFYNNEISEKSEIFDDQFSVERPDGSNFTLKIRSTKLEDSAMYFCASRRDGLIEQFFGPGTRLTVL.